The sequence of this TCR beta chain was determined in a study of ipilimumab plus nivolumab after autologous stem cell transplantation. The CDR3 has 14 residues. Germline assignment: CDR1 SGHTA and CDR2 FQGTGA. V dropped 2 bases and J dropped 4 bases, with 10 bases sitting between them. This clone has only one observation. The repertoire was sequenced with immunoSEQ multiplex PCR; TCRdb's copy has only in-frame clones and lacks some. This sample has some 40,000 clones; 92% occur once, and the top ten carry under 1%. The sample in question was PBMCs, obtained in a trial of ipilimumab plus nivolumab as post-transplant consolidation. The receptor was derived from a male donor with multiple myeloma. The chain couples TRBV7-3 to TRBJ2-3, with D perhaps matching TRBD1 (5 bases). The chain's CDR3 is CASSLARDPDTQYF. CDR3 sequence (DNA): TGTGCCAGCAGCTTAGCCAGGGATCCAGATACGCAGTATTTT.